A single T cell receptor beta chain is shown here with its context. The CDR3 extends over 14 amino acids. The ends were cut back, 2 bases at V and 3 bases at J, with 8 bases in the middle. The germline CDR1 and CDR2 sequences are MNHEY and SMNVEV (reference sequence). The sample originates from a study of blood T cell repertoires in COVID-19. The protocol was immunoSEQ multiplex PCR, while the TCRdb copy is restricted to in-frame clones and leaves out a portion. The sample includes about 370,000 clones, around 87% of them seen just once. Sequencing was carried out using peripheral blood. This receptor was identified in a woman in her thirties with COVID-19, enrolled during active disease. The chain recombines TRBV27 with TRBJ1-3; D is possibly TRBD1 (5 bases). The CDR3 reads CASSLGRDGNTIYF. The DNA of the CDR3 is TGTGCCAGCAGTTTAGGCAGGGATGGAAACACCATATATTTT.